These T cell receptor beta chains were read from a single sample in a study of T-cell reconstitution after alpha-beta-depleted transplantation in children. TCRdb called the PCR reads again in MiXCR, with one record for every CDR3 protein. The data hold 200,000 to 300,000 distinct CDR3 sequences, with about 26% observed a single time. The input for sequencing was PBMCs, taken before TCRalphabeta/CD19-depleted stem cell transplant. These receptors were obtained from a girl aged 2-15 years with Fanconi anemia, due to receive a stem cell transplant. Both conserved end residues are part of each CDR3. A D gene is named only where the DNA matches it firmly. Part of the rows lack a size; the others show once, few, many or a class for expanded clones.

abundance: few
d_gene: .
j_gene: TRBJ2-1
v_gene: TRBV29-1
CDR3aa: CSVILGSYNEQFF
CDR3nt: TGCAGCGTAATTTTGGGCTCCTACAATGAGCAGTTCTTC

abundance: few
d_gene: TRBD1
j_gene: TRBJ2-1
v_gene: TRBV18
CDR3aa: CASSQGQGDEQFF
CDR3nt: TGTGCCAGCTCACAAGGACAGGGCGATGAGCAGTTCTTC

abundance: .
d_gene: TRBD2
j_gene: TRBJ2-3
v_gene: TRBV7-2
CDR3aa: CASSYAGGGTDTQYF
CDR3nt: TGTGCCAGCAGCTACGCGGGGGGCGGGACAGATACGCAGTATTTT

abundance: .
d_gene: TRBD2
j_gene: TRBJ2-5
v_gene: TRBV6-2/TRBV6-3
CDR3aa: CASSPRGTSGLQETQYF
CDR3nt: TGTGCCAGCAGTCCTAGAGGGACTAGCGGGTTACAAGAGACCCAGTACTTC

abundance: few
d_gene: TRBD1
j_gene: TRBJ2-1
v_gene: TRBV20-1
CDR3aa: CSAKLRDRSYNEQFF
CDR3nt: TGCAGTGCTAAACTCCGGGACAGGTCCTACAATGAGCAGTTCTTC

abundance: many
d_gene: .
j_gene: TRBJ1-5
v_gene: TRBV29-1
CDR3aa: CSVGVPNQPQHF
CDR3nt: TGCAGCGTTGGGGTTCCGAATCAGCCCCAGCATTTT

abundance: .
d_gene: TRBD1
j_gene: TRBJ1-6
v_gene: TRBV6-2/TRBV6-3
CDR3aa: CASSGTVYNSPLHF
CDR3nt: TGTGCCAGCAGTGGGACAGTCTATAATTCACCCCTCCACTTT

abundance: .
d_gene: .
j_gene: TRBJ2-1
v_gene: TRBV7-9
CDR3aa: CASSLVQVPYNEQFF
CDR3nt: TGTGCCAGCAGCTTAGTACAGGTCCCCTACAATGAGCAGTTCTTC

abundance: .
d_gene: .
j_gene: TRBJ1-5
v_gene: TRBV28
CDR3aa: CASTLDSFNQPQHF
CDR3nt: TGTGCCAGTACCCTGGACAGCTTCAATCAGCCCCAGCATTTT

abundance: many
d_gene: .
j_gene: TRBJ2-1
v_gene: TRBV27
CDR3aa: CASSPDYLNEQFF
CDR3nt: TGTGCCAGCAGTCCGGACTACCTCAATGAGCAGTTCTTC

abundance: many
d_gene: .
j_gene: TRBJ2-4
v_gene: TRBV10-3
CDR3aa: CAISSSGNIQYF
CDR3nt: TGTGCCATCTCGTCTTCGGGAAACATTCAGTACTTC